These T cell receptor beta chains were read from a single sample in a study of regulatory and conventional T cells in RAG deficiency. Only in-frame clones appear in the TCRdb table, and some are missing; sequencing was by immunoSEQ multiplex PCR. The sample includes 34,000 or so clones, around nine tenths of them seen just once. This sample was shared with a second study, whose subject was regulatory T cells.

Sequenced sample: CD8+ T cells sorted from blood. The receptor set was obtained from a human donor in good health. Both conserved end residues are part of each CDR3. The order of the fields is V gene, J gene, D gene, clone size, CDR3 DNA, CDR3 protein. The D gene is left open where the match is weak. Not all rows give a size; the values are once, few, many and, for expanded clones, a class.

v_call: TRBV11-2; j_call: TRBJ2-3; d_call: -; clone_size: -; cdr3_nt: TGTGCCAGCAGCTTAGAGGGGGACACTAACACAGATACGCAGTATTTT; cdr3_aa: CASSLEGDTNTDTQYF
v_call: TRBV12-5; j_call: TRBJ2-3; d_call: -; clone_size: -; cdr3_nt: TGTGCTAGTGGTTTGGTAACCTACACAGATACGCAGTATTTT; cdr3_aa: CASGLVTYTDTQYF
v_call: TRBV29-1; j_call: TRBJ2-5; d_call: -; clone_size: -; cdr3_nt: TGCAGCGGAAGACTAGGAGGAGGGGAGACCCAGTACTTC; cdr3_aa: CSGRLGGGETQYF
v_call: TRBV7-9; j_call: TRBJ1-4; d_call: -; clone_size: -; cdr3_nt: TGTGCCAGCAGCTTAGTGGCGGGGGAAAAACTGTTTTTT; cdr3_aa: CASSLVAGEKLFF
v_call: TRBV27; j_call: TRBJ2-2; d_call: TRBD2; clone_size: -; cdr3_nt: TGTGCCAGCAGTCCCCAACCCGGGACTAGCGGGGGGACCTATTCCGGGGAGCTGTTTTTT; cdr3_aa: CASSPQPGTSGGTYSGELFF
v_call: TRBV6-1; j_call: TRBJ2-2; d_call: -; clone_size: -; cdr3_nt: TGTGCCAGCAGTGAAATCGGGTTGTCAGGAGCTAATACCGGGGAGCTGTTTTTT; cdr3_aa: CASSEIGLSGANTGELFF
v_call: TRBV2; j_call: TRBJ1-1; d_call: TRBD1; clone_size: -; cdr3_nt: TGTGCCAGCAGTCCACAGGGGGTAGAAGCTTTCTTT; cdr3_aa: CASSPQGVEAFF
v_call: TRBV6-1; j_call: TRBJ2-7; d_call: TRBD1; clone_size: -; cdr3_nt: TGTGCCAGCAGGCCCGGGACAGGACCCTACGAGCAGTACTTC; cdr3_aa: CASRPGTGPYEQYF
v_call: TRBV27; j_call: TRBJ1-1; d_call: -; clone_size: -; cdr3_nt: TGTGCCAGCAGTTTCGAGGGGCCGCTAGGTGAAGCTTTCTTT; cdr3_aa: CASSFEGPLGEAFF
v_call: TRBV28; j_call: TRBJ1-5; d_call: TRBD1; clone_size: once; cdr3_nt: TGTGCCAGCAGGCCCGGGACAGGGAATCAGCCCCAGCATTTT; cdr3_aa: CASRPGTGNQPQHF
v_call: TRBV19; j_call: TRBJ1-2; d_call: -; clone_size: -; cdr3_nt: TGTGCCAGTAGTCCAAACAGGGACAATGGCTACACCTTC; cdr3_aa: CASSPNRDNGYTF
v_call: TRBV30; j_call: TRBJ2-1; d_call: TRBD1; clone_size: -; cdr3_nt: TGTGCCTGGATGGATCTTATCAGGGGGCCTAACAATGAGCAGTTCTTC; cdr3_aa: CAWMDLIRGPNNEQFF
v_call: TRBV28; j_call: TRBJ2-7; d_call: -; clone_size: once; cdr3_nt: TGTGCCAGCACACCTTGGCGCAAAGACTCATACGAGCAGTACTTC; cdr3_aa: CASTPWRKDSYEQYF
v_call: TRBV4-1; j_call: TRBJ2-7; d_call: TRBD2; clone_size: -; cdr3_nt: TGCGCCAGCAGCCAAGATAGCGGGGGGGCCTACGAGCAGTACTTC; cdr3_aa: CASSQDSGGAYEQYF
v_call: TRBV30; j_call: TRBJ1-2; d_call: -; clone_size: -; cdr3_nt: TGTGCCTGGAGTGTAGGGGTATCGGTCCCCTACTATGGCTACACCTTC; cdr3_aa: CAWSVGVSVPYYGYTF
v_call: TRBV5-1; j_call: TRBJ1-5; d_call: -; clone_size: once; cdr3_nt: TGCGCCAGCAGCTCCTCACCCTATAGCAATCAGCCCCAGCATTTT; cdr3_aa: CASSSSPYSNQPQHF
v_call: TRBV5-1; j_call: TRBJ1-2; d_call: TRBD1; clone_size: -; cdr3_nt: TGCGCCAGCAGCATATCACAGGGGCTCGACTATGGCTACACCTTC; cdr3_aa: CASSISQGLDYGYTF
v_call: TRBV9; j_call: TRBJ2-7; d_call: -; clone_size: -; cdr3_nt: TGTGCCAGCAGCGTAGGACAGGGAGGATACGAGCAGTACTTC; cdr3_aa: CASSVGQGGYEQYF
v_call: TRBV6-1; j_call: TRBJ1-2; d_call: TRBD1; clone_size: -; cdr3_nt: TGTGCCACAAAGCCAGGGACAGGGTCTAACTATGGCTACACCTTC; cdr3_aa: CATKPGTGSNYGYTF
v_call: TRBV6-1; j_call: TRBJ2-7; d_call: -; clone_size: few; cdr3_nt: TGTGCCAGCAGTGAACCGGGACCAAACTACGAGCAGTACTTC; cdr3_aa: CASSEPGPNYEQYF
v_call: TRBV9; j_call: TRBJ1-6; d_call: -; clone_size: -; cdr3_nt: TGTGCCAGCAGCGTAGAGGGGGGCAATTCACCCCTCCACTTT; cdr3_aa: CASSVEGGNSPLHF
v_call: TRBV9; j_call: TRBJ1-4; d_call: TRBD1; clone_size: -; cdr3_nt: TGTGCCAGCAGCGCCTCCCAGGGGGTCGCAACTAATGAAAAACTGTTTTTT; cdr3_aa: CASSASQGVATNEKLFF
v_call: TRBV30; j_call: TRBJ2-2; d_call: -; clone_size: -; cdr3_nt: TGTGCCTGGAGTGCCTTGAAGAACACCGGGGAGCTGTTTTTT; cdr3_aa: CAWSALKNTGELFF
v_call: TRBV28; j_call: TRBJ1-3; d_call: -; clone_size: -; cdr3_nt: TGTGCCAGCAGCCAGGGACAAAAGACTGGAAACACCATATATTTT; cdr3_aa: CASSQGQKTGNTIYF
v_call: TRBV2; j_call: TRBJ1-2; d_call: TRBD1; clone_size: -; cdr3_nt: TGTGCCAGCAGCTCCCCAGTGCCGGGACAGGAAAGCTATGGCTACACCTTC; cdr3_aa: CASSSPVPGQESYGYTF
v_call: TRBV4-2; j_call: TRBJ2-1; d_call: -; clone_size: -; cdr3_nt: TGTGCCAGCAGCCAAGATCTTTACAATGAGCAGTTCTTC; cdr3_aa: CASSQDLYNEQFF
v_call: TRBV5-1; j_call: TRBJ2-2; d_call: -; clone_size: -; cdr3_nt: TGCGCCAGCAGCTCAACAATAGGCACCGGGGAGCTGTTTTTT; cdr3_aa: CASSSTIGTGELFF
v_call: TRBV27; j_call: TRBJ2-3; d_call: TRBD2; clone_size: -; cdr3_nt: TGTGCCAGCAGTTTATCGCCCCTAGCGGGGCAGTATTTT; cdr3_aa: CASSLSPLAGQYF
v_call: TRBV11-2; j_call: TRBJ2-1; d_call: TRBD2; clone_size: -; cdr3_nt: TGTGCCAGCCAAGCCGGGGGGGCGTACGAGCAGTTCTTC; cdr3_aa: CASQAGGAYEQFF
v_call: TRBV19; j_call: TRBJ2-5; d_call: -; clone_size: -; cdr3_nt: TGTGCCAGTAGTATCGTTCTTGGGGGGGGCCAGCCCCAGTACTTC; cdr3_aa: CASSIVLGGGQPQYF
v_call: TRBV29-1; j_call: TRBJ1-1; d_call: -; clone_size: -; cdr3_nt: TGCAGCGTTGAAAGCCAGGGGCTGGCTTTCTTT; cdr3_aa: CSVESQGLAFF
v_call: TRBV5-1; j_call: TRBJ2-3; d_call: TRBD2; clone_size: -; cdr3_nt: TGCGCCAGCAGCTTGGGATCAGCGGGGGCCGCCAGTGATACGCAGTATTTT; cdr3_aa: CASSLGSAGAASDTQYF
v_call: TRBV6-5; j_call: TRBJ1-1; d_call: -; clone_size: -; cdr3_nt: TGTGCCAGCAGGACAGAGAATCGGGGCACTGAAGCTTTCTTT; cdr3_aa: CASRTENRGTEAFF
v_call: TRBV5-4; j_call: TRBJ2-7; d_call: -; clone_size: -; cdr3_nt: TGTGCCAGCAGCTCGGGGGGCTCAACCTACGAGCAGTACTTC; cdr3_aa: CASSSGGSTYEQYF
v_call: TRBV7-2; j_call: TRBJ2-3; d_call: -; clone_size: -; cdr3_nt: TGTGCCAGCAGCTTCAAAGTTGCGACAGATACGCAGTATTTT; cdr3_aa: CASSFKVATDTQYF
v_call: TRBV5-1; j_call: TRBJ2-5; d_call: -; clone_size: -; cdr3_nt: TGCGCCAGCAGCTTGAAACTACAAGAGACCCAGTACTTC; cdr3_aa: CASSLKLQETQYF
v_call: TRBV28; j_call: TRBJ2-7; d_call: -; clone_size: -; cdr3_nt: TGTGCCAGCAGTCTGCAGGGTATACCTACCTACGAGCAGTACTTC; cdr3_aa: CASSLQGIPTYEQYF